This T cell receptor beta chain comes out of a study of OX40 agonist ivuxolimab in advanced cancers. Across the whole study: From roughly 23 to 90 years was the age range, with a mean of around 56 years, and approximately 80% were male. Whole-study results and caveats: The average count of expanded clones was higher among CD8+ T cells than among CD4+.

This clone was seen just once. Its antigen is not known. CDR1 is SEHNR, CDR2 FQNEAQ, per germline (reference sequence). The CDR3 runs to 16 residues. The V end lost 2 bases, the J end lost 5 bases, and 16 bases lay between the germline ends. The table came from immunoSEQ multiplex PCR; TCRdb's copy has only in-frame clones and leaves some out. The sample contains about 110,000 clones, roughly nine tenths of which appear only once. The starting material was CD4+ or CD8+ T cells sorted from blood, obtained in a trial of the OX40 agonist ivuxolimab. This chain links TRBV7-9 with TRBJ1-5; D possibly corresponds to TRBD1 (5 bases). This clonotype was obtained from an adult with an advanced solid tumor such as melanoma, head and neck, liver or kidney cancer. This chain's CDR3 is CASSLSGTEVHQPQHF. In nucleotides, the CDR3 is TGTGCCAGCAGCTTAAGTGGGACGGAAGTCCATCAGCCCCAGCATTTT.